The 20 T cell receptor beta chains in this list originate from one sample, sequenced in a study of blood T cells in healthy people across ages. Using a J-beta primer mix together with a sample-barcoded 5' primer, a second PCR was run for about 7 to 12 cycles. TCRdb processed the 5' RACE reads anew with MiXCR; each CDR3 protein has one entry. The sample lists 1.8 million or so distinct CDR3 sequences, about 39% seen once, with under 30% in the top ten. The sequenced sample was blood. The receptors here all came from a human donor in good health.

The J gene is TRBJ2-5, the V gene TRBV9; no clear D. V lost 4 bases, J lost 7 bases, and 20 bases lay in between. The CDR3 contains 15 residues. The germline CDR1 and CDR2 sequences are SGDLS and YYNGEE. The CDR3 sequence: CASSPSDADIGTQYF. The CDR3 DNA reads TGTGCCAGCAGCCCCTCGGATGCAGACATAGGGACCCAGTACTTC.

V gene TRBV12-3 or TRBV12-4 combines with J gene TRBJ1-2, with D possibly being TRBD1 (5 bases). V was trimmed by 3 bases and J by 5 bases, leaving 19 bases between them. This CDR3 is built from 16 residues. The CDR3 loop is CASSLGDPLQGYGYTF. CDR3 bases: TGTGCCAGCAGTTTGGGGGACCCCCTCCAAGGTTATGGCTACACCTTC.

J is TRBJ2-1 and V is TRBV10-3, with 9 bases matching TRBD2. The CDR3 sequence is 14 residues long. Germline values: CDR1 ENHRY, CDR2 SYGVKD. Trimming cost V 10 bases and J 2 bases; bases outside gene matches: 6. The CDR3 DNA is TGTGCCACCAGCGGGGGGAGGGCCTACAATGAGCAGTTCTTC. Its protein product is CATSGGRAYNEQFF.

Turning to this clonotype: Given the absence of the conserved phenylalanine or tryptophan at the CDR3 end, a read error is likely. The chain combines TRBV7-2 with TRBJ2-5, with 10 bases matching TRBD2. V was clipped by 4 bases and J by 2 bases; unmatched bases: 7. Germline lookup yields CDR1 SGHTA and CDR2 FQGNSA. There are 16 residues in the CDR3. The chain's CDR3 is CASSSLSGGVQETQYV. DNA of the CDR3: TGTGCCAGCAGCTCCCTGAGCGGGGGGGTTCAAGAGACCCAGTACGTC.

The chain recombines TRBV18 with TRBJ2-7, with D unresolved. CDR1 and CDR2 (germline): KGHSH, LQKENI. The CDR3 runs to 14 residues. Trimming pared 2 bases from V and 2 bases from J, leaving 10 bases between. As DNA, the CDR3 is TGTGCCAGCTCACCAGAGGACGAGACCTACGAGCAGTACTTC. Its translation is CASSPEDETYEQYF.

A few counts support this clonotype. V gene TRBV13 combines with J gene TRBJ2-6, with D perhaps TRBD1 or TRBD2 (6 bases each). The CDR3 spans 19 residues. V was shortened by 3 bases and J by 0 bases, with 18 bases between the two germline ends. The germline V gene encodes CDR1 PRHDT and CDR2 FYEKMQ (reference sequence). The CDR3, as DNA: TGTGCCAGCAGCTTGGCCCCGGGCCGGGGGCTCTCTGGGGCCAACGTCCTGACTTTC. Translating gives CASSLAPGRGLSGANVLTF.

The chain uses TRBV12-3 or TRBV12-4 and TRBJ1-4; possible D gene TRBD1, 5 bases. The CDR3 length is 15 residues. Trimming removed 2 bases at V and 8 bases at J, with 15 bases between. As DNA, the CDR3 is TGTGCCAGCAGTTTACAGGGCACGCCAACCGAAAAACTGTTTTTT. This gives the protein CASSLQGTPTEKLFF.

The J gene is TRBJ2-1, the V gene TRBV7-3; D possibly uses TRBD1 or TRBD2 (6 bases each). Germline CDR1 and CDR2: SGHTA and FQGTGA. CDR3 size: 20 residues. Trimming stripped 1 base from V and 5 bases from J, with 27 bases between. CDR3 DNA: TGTGCCAGCAGCTTAAGTGTTATTAGGCGTGGGGGGCTCCTCAACAATGAGCAGTTCTTC. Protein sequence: CASSLSVIRRGGLLNNEQFF.

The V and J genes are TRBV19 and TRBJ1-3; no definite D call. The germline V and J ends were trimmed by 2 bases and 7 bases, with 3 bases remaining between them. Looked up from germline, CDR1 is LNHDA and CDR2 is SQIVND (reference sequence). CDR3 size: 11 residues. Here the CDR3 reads CASSILNTIYF. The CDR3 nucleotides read TGTGCCAGTAGTATATTGAACACCATATATTTT.

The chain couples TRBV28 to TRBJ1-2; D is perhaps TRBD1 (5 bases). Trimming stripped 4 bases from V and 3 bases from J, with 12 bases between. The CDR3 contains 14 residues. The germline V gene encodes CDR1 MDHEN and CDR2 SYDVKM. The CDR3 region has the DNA TGTGCCAGCAGTTCAACAGAGGGGTACTATGGCTACACCTTC. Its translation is CASSSTEGYYGYTF.

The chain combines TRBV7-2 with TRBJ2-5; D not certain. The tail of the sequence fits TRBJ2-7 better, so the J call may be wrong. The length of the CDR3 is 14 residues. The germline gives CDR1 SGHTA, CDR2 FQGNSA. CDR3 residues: CASSLGPSGYEQYF. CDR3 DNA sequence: TGTGCCAGCAGCTTAGGACCGTCGGGTTACGAGCAGTACTTC.

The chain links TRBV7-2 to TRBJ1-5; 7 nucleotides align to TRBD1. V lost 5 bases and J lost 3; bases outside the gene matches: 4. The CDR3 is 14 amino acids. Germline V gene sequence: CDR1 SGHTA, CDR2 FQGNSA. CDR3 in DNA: TGTGCCAGCAGCCAGGGACAGCTCAATCAGCCCCAGCATTTT. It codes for CASSQGQLNQPQHF.

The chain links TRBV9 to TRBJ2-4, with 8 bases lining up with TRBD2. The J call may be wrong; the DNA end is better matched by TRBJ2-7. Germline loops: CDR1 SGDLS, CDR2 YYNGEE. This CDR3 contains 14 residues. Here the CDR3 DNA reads TGTGCCAGCAGCCCCTCACGGGGGGGCAACGAGCAGTACTTC. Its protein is CASSPSRGGNEQYF.

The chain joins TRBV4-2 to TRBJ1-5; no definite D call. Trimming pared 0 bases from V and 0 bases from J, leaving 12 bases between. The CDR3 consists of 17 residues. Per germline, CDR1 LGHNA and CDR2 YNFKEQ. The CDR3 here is CASSQDLAQTSNQPQHF. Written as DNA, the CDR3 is TGTGCCAGCAGCCAAGATCTCGCACAGACTAGCAATCAGCCCCAGCATTTT.

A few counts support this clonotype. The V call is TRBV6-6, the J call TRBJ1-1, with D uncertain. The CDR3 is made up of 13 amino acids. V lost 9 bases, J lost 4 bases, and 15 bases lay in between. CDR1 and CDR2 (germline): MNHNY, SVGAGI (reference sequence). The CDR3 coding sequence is TGTGCCAGTAGGGCAGGTGGTGTCACTGAAGCTTTCTTT. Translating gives CASRAGGVTEAFF.

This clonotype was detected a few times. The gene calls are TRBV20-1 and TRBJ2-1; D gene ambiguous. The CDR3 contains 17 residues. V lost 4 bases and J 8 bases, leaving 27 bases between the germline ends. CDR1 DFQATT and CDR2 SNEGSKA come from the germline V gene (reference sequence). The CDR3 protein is CSAIPHQKLSFDHEQFF. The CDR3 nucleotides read TGCAGTGCTATCCCACATCAGAAACTTAGCTTTGATCATGAGCAGTTCTTC.

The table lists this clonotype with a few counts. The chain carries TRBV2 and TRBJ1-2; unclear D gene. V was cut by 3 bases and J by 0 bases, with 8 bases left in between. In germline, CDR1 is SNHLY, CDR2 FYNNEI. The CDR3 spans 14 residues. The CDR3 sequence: CASSDTGSNYGYTF. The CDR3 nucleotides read TGTGCCAGCAGTGATACTGGATCTAACTATGGCTACACCTTC.

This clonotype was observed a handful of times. CDR3: CSVGQGAWTEAFF. The CDR3 DNA follows: TGCAGCGTTGGACAGGGGGCTTGGACTGAAGCTTTCTTT. The chain recombines TRBV29-1 with TRBJ1-1; TRBD1 matches 10 bases. After removal of 4 bases from V and 5 bases from J, the junction contained 4 bases not matched to a gene. CDR1 and CDR2 from the germline V gene are SQVTM and ANQGSEA. The CDR3 totals 13 residues.

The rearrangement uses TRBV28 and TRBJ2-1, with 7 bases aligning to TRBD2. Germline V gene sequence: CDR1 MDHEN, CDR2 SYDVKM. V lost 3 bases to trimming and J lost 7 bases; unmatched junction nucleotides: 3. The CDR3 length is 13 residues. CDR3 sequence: CASSLILANEQFF. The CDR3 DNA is TGTGCCAGCAGTTTGATACTAGCGAATGAGCAGTTCTTC.

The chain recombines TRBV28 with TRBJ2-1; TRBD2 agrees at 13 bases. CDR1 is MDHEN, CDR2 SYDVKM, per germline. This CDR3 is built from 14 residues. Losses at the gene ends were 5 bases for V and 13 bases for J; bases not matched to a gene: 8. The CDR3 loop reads CASSLRTSGGQQFF. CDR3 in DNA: TGTGCCAGCAGTCTCAGGACTAGCGGGGGTCAACAGTTCTTC.